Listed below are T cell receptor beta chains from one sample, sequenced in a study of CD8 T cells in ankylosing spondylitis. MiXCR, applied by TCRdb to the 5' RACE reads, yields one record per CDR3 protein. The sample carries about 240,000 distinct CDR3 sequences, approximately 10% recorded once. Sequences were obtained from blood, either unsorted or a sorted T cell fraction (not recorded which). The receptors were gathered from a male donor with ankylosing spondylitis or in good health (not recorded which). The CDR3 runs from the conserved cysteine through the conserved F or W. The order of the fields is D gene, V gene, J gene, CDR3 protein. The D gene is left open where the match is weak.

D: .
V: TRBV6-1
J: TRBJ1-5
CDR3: CASSEEGGENQPQHF

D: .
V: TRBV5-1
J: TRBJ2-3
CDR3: CASSLSAGTDTQYF

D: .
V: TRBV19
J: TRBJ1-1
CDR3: CASSEQTNTEAFF

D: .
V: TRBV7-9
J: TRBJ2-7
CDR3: CASSFPGGQSYEQYF

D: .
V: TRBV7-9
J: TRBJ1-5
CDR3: CASSFQGGQPQHF

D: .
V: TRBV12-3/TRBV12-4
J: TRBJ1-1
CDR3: CASSWGVTEAFF

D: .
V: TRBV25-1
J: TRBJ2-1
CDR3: CASRDEQFF

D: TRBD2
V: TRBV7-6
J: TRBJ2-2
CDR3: CASSWGLVPGTGELFF

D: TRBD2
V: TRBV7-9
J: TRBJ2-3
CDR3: CASSHPSGSTDTQYF

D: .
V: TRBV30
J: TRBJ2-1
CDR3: CAWSVLPYNEQFF

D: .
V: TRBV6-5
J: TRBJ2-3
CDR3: CASSTPDSGDTDTQYF

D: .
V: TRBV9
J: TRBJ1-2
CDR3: CASSVGVGSNYGYTF

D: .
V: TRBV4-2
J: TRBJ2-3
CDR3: CASSQDLRSDTQYF

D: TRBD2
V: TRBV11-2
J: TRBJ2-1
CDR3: CASSVGSGSWNNEQFF

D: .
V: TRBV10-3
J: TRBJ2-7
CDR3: CAISESWSSYEQYF

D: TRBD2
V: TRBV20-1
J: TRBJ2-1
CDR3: CSARNLAGGFNEQFF

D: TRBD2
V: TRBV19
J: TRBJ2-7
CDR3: CASRQREASYEQYF

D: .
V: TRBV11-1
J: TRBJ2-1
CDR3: CASSLDRTWVRLGVGEQFF

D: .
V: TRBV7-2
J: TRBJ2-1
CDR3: CASSTQTYRYNEQFF

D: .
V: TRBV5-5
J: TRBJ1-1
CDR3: CASNPGTSLRNTEAFF

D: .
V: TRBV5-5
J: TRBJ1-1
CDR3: CAGGKAGNTEAFF

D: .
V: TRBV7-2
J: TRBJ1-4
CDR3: CASSTRGGTEEKLFF

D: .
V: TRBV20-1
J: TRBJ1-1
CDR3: CSAREGTEAFF

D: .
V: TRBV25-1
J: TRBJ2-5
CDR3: CASSEGRGETQYF

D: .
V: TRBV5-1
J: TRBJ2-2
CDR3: CASSLIVANTGELFF

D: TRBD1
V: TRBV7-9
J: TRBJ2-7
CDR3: CASSSTGTGAYEQYF

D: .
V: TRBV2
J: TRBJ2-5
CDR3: CASQFRLGETQYF

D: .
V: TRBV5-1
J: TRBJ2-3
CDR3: CASSWGARTDTQYF

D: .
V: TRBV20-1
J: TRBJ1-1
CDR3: CSARARSTVNTEAFF

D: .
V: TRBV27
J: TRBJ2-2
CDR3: CASSSGTDSNTGELFF

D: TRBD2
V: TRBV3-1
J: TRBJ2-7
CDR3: CASSLQRVAGGPSYEQYF

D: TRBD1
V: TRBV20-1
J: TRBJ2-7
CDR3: CSAGQGTSYEQYF

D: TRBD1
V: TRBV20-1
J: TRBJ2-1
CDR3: CSALTGGNLYNEQFF

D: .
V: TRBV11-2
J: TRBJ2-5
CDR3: CASSPITGKRKETQYF

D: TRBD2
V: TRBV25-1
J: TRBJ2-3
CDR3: CASSPTSGYTDTQYF

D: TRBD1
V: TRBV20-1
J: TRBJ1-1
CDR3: CSASRGQGGAFF

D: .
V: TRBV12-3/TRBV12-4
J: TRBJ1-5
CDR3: CASSVRQGTQPQHF

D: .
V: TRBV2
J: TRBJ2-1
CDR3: CASSQDAGADNEQFF

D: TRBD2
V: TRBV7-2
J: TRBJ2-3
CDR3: CASSDFSGTSTDTQYF

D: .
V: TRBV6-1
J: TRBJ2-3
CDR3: CASRALGRGDTQYF

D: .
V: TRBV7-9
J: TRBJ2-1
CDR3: CASSLASSTHEQFF

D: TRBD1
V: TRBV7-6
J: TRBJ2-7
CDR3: CASSLYPTGTGTLYEQYF

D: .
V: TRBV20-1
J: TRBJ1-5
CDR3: CSAVSGQNSNQPQHF

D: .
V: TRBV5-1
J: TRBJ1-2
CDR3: CASSFSNYGYTF

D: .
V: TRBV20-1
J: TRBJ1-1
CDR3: CSARPGRGEAFF

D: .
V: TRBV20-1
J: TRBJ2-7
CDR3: CSALLGADSYEQYF

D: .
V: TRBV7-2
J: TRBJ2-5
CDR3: CASSLAPRGAQETQCF

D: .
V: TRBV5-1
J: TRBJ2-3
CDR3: CASYSTLTDTQYF

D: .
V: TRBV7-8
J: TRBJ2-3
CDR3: CASSLRGASTDTQYF

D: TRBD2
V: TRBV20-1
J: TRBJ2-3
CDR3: CSARPSGAPTDTQYF

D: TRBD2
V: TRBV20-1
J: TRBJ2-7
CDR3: CSALVTSGSSYEQYF

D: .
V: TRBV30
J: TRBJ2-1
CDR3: CAWGANEQFF

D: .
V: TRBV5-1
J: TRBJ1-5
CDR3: CASSLDTYSNQPQHF

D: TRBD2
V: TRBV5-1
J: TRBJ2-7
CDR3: CASSLRGDEQYF

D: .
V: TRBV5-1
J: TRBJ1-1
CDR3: CASSPDSRTHTEAFF